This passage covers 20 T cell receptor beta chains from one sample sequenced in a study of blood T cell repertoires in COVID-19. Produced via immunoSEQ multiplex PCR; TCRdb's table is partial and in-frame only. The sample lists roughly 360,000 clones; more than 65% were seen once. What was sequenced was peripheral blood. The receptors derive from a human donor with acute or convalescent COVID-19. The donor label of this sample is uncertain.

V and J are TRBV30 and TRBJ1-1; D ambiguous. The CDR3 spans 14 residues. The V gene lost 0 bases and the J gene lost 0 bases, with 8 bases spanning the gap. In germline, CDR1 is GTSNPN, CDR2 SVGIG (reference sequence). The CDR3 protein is CAWSVSNMNTEAFF. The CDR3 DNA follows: TGTGCCTGGAGTGTAAGTAACATGAACACTGAAGCTTTCTTT.

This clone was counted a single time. CDR3 sequence: CASSVAVYSGNTIYF. CDR3 in DNA: TGTGCCAGCAGTGTCGCGGTCTACTCTGGAAACACCATATATTTT. This rearrangement joins TRBV2 to TRBJ1-3; no reliable D call. The CDR3 consists of 15 residues. CDR1 and CDR2 (germline): SNHLY, FYNNEI. Deletions cut 4 bases from V and 0 bases from J, with 10 bases between.

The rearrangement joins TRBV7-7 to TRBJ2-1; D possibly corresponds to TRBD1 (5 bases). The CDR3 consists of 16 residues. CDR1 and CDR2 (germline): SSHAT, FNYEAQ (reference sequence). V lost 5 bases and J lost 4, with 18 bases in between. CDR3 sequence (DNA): TGTGCCAGCAGCCCTCCTCAACAGGTAAGATACAATGAGCAGTTCTTC. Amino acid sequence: CASSPPQQVRYNEQFF.

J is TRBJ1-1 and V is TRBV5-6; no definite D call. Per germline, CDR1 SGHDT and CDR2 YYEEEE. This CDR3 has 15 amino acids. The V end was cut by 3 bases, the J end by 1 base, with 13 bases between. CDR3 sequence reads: CASSSPYSANTEAFF. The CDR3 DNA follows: TGTGCCAGCAGCTCACCCTATAGCGCGAACACTGAAGCTTTCTTT.

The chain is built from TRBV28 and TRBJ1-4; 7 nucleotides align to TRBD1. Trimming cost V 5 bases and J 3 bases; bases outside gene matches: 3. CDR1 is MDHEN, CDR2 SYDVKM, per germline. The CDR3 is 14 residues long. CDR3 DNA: TGTGCCAGCAGTCCGACAGGGCCTAATGAAAAACTGTTTTTT. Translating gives CASSPTGPNEKLFF.

For the CDR3, the DNA is TGCGCCAGCAGCCAGATACCCTCGGTAGCGGGAGGGGGTGAGCAGTTCTTC. This encodes CASSQIPSVAGGGEQFF. The chain has TRBV4-1 and TRBJ2-1, with TRBD2 identical over 11 bases. CDR3 size: 17 residues. V shed 3 bases, J shed 9 bases, and the junction held 13 bases outside the gene matches. The germline gives CDR1 MGHRA, CDR2 YSYEKL.

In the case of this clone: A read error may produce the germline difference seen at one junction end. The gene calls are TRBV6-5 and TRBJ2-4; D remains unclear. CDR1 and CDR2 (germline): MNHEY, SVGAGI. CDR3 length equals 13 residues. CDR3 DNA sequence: TGTGCCAGCATGCAGGTCCACAAAAACTTTCAGTACTTC. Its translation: CASMQVHKNFQYF.

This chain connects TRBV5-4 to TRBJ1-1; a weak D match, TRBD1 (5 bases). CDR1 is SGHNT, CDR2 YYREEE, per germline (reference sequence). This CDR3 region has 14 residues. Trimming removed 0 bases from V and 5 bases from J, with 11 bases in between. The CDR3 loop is CASSLEGAGTEAFF. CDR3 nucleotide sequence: TGTGCCAGCAGCTTGGAAGGGGCGGGGACTGAAGCTTTCTTT.

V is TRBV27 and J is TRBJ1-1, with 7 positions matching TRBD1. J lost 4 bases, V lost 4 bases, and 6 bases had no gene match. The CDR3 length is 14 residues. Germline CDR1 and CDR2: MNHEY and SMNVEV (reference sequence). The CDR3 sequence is CASSSQGVSTEAFF. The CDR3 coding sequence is TGTGCCAGCAGTTCGCAGGGGGTAAGCACTGAAGCTTTCTTT.

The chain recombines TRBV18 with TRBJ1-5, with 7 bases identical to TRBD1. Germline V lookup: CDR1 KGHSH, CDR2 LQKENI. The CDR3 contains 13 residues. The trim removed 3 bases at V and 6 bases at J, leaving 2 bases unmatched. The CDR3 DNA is TGTGCCAGCTCACCTGGGACAGCTCAGCCCCAGCATTTT. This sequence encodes CASSPGTAQPQHF.

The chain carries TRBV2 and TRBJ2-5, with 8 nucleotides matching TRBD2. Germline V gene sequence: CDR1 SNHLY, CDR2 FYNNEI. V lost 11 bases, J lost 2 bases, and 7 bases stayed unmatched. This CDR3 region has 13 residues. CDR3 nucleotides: TGTGCCGGAAATCGGGGGGGGCAAGAGACCCAGTACTTC. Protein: CAGNRGGQETQYF.

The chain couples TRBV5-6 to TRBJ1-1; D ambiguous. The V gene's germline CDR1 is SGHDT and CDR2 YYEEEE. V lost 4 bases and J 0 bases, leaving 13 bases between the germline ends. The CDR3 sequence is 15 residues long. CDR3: CASSRYTTMNTEAFF. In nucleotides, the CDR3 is TGTGCCAGCAGCAGGTACACCACTATGAACACTGAAGCTTTCTTT.

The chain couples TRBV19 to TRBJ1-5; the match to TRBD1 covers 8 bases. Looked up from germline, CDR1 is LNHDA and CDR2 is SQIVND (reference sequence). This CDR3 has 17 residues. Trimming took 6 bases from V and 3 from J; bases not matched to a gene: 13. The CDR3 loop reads CASSISGQGSDNQPQHF. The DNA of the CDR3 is TGTGCCAGTAGCATATCCGGACAGGGCTCGGACAATCAGCCCCAGCATTTT.

The CDR3 is CATSPGVNTEAFF. DNA for the CDR3: TGTGCCACCAGTCCGGGGGTGAACACTGAAGCTTTCTTT. The rearrangement links TRBV15 to TRBJ1-1, with D perhaps TRBD1 (5 bases). The CDR3 is 13 residues long. Germline CDR1 reads LNHNV; CDR2 reads YYDKDF (reference sequence). Trimming shortened V by 6 bases and J by 0 bases, and 8 bases separated the two germline ends.

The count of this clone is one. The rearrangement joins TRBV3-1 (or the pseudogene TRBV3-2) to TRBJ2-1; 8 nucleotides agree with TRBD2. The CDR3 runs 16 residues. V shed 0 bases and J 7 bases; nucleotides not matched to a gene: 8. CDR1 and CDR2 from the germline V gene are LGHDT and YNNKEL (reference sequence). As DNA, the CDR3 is TGTGCCAGCAGCCAAGATCCCGGGGGGGCTTTTAATGAGCAGTTCTTC. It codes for CASSQDPGGAFNEQFF.

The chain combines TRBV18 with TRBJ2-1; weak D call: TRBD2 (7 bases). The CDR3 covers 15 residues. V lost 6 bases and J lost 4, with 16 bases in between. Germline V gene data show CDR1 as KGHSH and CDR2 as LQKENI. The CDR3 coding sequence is TGTGCCAGCTCCATCCGGGGGGCAGGATACAATGAGCAGTTCTTC. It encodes CASSIRGAGYNEQFF.

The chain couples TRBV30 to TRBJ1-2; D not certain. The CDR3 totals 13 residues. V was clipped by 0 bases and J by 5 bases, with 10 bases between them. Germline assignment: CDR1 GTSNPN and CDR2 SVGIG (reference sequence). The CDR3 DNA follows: TGTGCCTGGAGTGTATCGAGAACTTATGGCTACACCTTC. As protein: CAWSVSRTYGYTF.

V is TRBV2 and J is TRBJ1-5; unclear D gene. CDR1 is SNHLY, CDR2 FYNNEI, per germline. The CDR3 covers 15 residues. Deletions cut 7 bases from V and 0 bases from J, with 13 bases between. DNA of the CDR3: TGTGCCAGCACCGCTTTAGCGTATAGCAATCAGCCCCAGCATTTT. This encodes CASTALAYSNQPQHF.

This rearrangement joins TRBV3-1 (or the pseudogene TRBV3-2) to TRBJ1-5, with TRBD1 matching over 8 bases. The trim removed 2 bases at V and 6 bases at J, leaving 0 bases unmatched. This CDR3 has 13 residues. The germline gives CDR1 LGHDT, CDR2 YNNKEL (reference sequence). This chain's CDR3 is CASSQTGGQPQHF. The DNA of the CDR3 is TGTGCCAGCAGCCAAACAGGGGGTCAGCCCCAGCATTTT.

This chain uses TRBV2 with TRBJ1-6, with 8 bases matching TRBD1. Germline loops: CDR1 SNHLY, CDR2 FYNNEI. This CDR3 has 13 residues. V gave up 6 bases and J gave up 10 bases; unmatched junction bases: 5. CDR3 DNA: TGTGCCAGCAGGACAGGGGAAAGATCACCCCTCCACTTT. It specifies CASRTGERSPLHF. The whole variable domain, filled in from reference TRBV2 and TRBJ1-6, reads EPEVTQTPSHQVTQMGQEVILRCVPISNHLYFYWYRQILGQKVEFLVSFYNNEISEKSEIFDDQFSVERPDGSNFTLKIRSTKLEDSAMYFCASRTGERSPLHFGNGTRLTVT.